The 30 T cell receptor beta chains listed next were all sequenced from one sample in a study of shared clonotypes between healthy human individuals. This table comes from immunoSEQ multiplex PCR, and its TCRdb copy is limited to in-frame clones, with some not included. The data show approximately 710,000 clones, about 90% seen once. The source material was memory CD8+ T cells from PBMCs. Regarding subset: CD45RO+ cells pooled with CCR7-negative TemRA cells. The receptors were gathered from a man aged 18 to 30 in good health. Some clones in this sample may be carry-over from other donors' samples.

The chain combines TRBV7-8 with TRBJ2-3, with 7 bases lining up with TRBD1. J was trimmed by 6 bases and V by 1 base; bases with no gene match: 4. The CDR3 length is 14 residues. Germline CDR1 and CDR2: SGHVS and FQNEAQ. CDR3 sequence: CASSLVDRADTQYF. The CDR3 coding sequence is TGTGCCAGCAGCTTAGTAGACAGGGCGGATACGCAGTATTTT.

The J gene is TRBJ2-7, the V gene TRBV27; 11 bases fit TRBD1. The germline gives CDR1 MNHEY, CDR2 SMNVEV (reference sequence). Germline trimming cut 6 bases from V and 5 bases from J; bases unmatched to any gene: 3. This CDR3 spans 13 amino acids. DNA of the CDR3: TGTGCCAGCAGGGACAGGGGGCTCAACGAGCAGTACTTC. It is translated as CASRDRGLNEQYF.

This clone was observed a single time. The chain combines TRBV4-1 with TRBJ2-1; 7 bases align to TRBD2. The CDR3 has 16 residues. V lost 0 bases, J lost 4 bases, and 6 bases stayed unmatched. Germline V lookup: CDR1 MGHRA, CDR2 YSYEKL. The CDR3 spells CASSQEASGIYNEQFF. CDR3 nucleotides: TGCGCCAGCAGCCAAGAAGCTAGCGGCATTTACAATGAGCAGTTCTTC.

As DNA, the CDR3 is TGTGCCAGCACCTCCGGGACAACCGGCGCAGATACGCAGTATTTT. It codes for CASTSGTTGADTQYF. V gene TRBV27 combines with J gene TRBJ2-3; D may be TRBD1 (6 bases). V was cut by 7 bases and J by 4 bases, with 18 bases left in between. Germline CDR1 is MNHEY and CDR2 is SMNVEV (reference sequence). The CDR3 loop spans 15 amino acids.

The chain links TRBV11-2 to TRBJ2-7; TRBD1 aligns across 10 bases. The CDR3 runs 16 residues. V lost 4 bases, J lost 4 bases, and 10 bases stayed unmatched. CDR1 and CDR2 from the germline V gene are SGHAT and FQNNGV. Written as DNA, the CDR3 is TGTGCCAGCAGCTCCTACCCCGGGACAGGGGTGTACGAGCAGTACTTC. Its translation: CASSSYPGTGVYEQYF.

V usage is TRBV7-6 and J usage is TRBJ2-7; 9 nucleotides agree with TRBD2. V was clipped by 1 base and J by 5 bases; unmatched bases: 12. Germline V gives CDR1 SGHVS, CDR2 FNYEAQ. This CDR3 comprises 17 residues. The CDR3 sequence is CASSLGTRGRAVDEQYF. CDR3 coding DNA: TGTGCCAGCAGCTTAGGGACACGCGGGAGGGCCGTCGACGAGCAGTACTTC.

The chain couples TRBV5-1 to TRBJ2-5, with 10 bases matching TRBD1. CDR3 size: 15 residues. CDR1 is SGHRS and CDR2 is YFSETQ in the germline V gene. The V and J ends lost 4 bases and 4 bases, in that order; junction bases with no gene match: 7. The CDR3 spells CASSPRDRGTETQYF. The CDR3 region has the DNA TGCGCCAGCAGCCCCCGGGACAGGGGAACAGAGACCCAGTACTTC.

The chain has TRBV4-2 and TRBJ2-1; the D is unclear. Germline V gene sequence: CDR1 LGHNA, CDR2 YNFKEQ. The germline V and J ends were trimmed by 0 bases and 0 bases, with 15 bases remaining between them. This CDR3 contains 18 residues. The CDR3 spells CASSQDLVRASSYNEQFF. The CDR3, as DNA: TGTGCCAGCAGCCAAGATCTGGTACGGGCCAGCTCCTACAATGAGCAGTTCTTC.

V is TRBV5-1 and J is TRBJ1-4, with 7 bases identical to TRBD1. There are 20 residues in the CDR3. V lost 1 base to trimming and J lost 7 bases; unmatched junction nucleotides: 22. The germline V gene encodes CDR1 SGHRS and CDR2 YFSETQ. CDR3 in DNA: TGCGCCAGCAGCTTGCCCGGGACAGCGGCCTTCAAGCACGGTCTTGAAAAACTGTTTTTT. Amino acids: CASSLPGTAAFKHGLEKLFF.

The chain employs TRBV11-2 and TRBJ2-1; a possible D gene is TRBD2 (6 bases). Germline CDR1 and CDR2: SGHAT and FQNNGV. This CDR3 is built from 14 residues. Trimming removed 2 bases from V and 8 bases from J, with 13 bases in between. The DNA for the CDR3 is TGTGCCAGCAGCTTACCAGCGGGTTGGTATGAGCAGTTCTTC. Encoded protein: CASSLPAGWYEQFF.

The V call is TRBV25-1, the J call TRBJ1-1; D possibly corresponds to TRBD1 (5 bases). The CDR3 extends over 14 amino acids. The ends were cut back, 3 bases at V and 4 bases at J, with 12 bases in the middle. Germline V gene lookup returns CDR1 MGHDK and CDR2 SYGVNS. The CDR3 nucleotides are TGTGCCAGCAGTGACAAGGGGTTGGGCACTGAAGCTTTCTTT. As protein: CASSDKGLGTEAFF.

V gene TRBV28 combines with J gene TRBJ1-3, with 7 bases aligning to TRBD1. Per the germline V gene, CDR1 is MDHEN and CDR2 is SYDVKM. The CDR3 loop spans 15 amino acids. The V segment lost 5 bases and the J segment 4 bases; nucleotides outside the gene matches: 8. The CDR3 nucleotides are TGTGCCAGCAGTCGCAGGGGGGCGTACGGAAACACCATATATTTT. Translation gives CASSRRGAYGNTIYF.

V is TRBV19 and J is TRBJ2-1; perhaps TRBD1 as D (5 bases). The germline gives CDR1 LNHDA, CDR2 SQIVND (reference sequence). CDR3 size: 14 residues. Trimming left V 9 bases short and J 1 base short, with 13 bases between. The chain's CDR3 is CASQGSPSYNEQFF. The CDR3 nucleotides read TGTGCCAGCCAGGGTTCCCCTTCCTACAATGAGCAGTTCTTC.

This sequence joins TRBV7-9 and TRBJ2-5, with 7 bases lining up with TRBD1. The CDR3 runs to 14 residues. The ends lost 6 bases at V and 2 bases at J; junction bases unmatched: 6. Germline values: CDR1 SEHNR, CDR2 FQNEAQ (reference sequence). The CDR3 loop is CASRQGQLQETQYF. The CDR3 DNA reads as TGTGCCAGCAGGCAGGGACAGCTTCAAGAGACCCAGTACTTC.

For this clone: Other DNA sequences in the sample encode the same CDR3. The V and J genes are TRBV4-1 and TRBJ1-5; tentative D call: TRBD1 (5 bases). The CDR3 is made up of 14 amino acids. V lost 1 base, J lost 4 bases, and 8 bases lay in between. Germline-derived CDR1 and CDR2 are MGHRA and YSYEKL. CDR3 bases: TGCGCCAGCAGCCAAGTGGGGGGGAATCAGCCCCAGCATTTT. This codes for CASSQVGGNQPQHF.

This chain uses TRBV29-1 with TRBJ2-5, with TRBD1 identical over 7 bases. This CDR3 region has 12 residues. J was trimmed by 11 bases and V by 7 bases; bases with no gene match: 13. Germline V CDR1 and CDR2: SQVTM, ANQGSEA. The CDR3 reads CSAAGTEVEQYF. DNA of the CDR3: TGCAGCGCTGCCGGGACAGAGGTAGAGCAGTACTTC.

The chain has TRBV7-9 and TRBJ1-2; 7 bases align to TRBD1. Germline V gives CDR1 SEHNR, CDR2 FQNEAQ (reference sequence). The CDR3 spans 14 residues. J was trimmed by 1 base and V by 10 bases; bases with no gene match: 9. The CDR3: CAIRQGQNNYGYTF. DNA for the CDR3: TGTGCCATCCGCCAGGGACAGAATAACTATGGCTACACCTTC.

The genes are TRBV4-1 and TRBJ1-1; D is undetermined. V was trimmed by 0 bases and J by 0 bases, leaving 8 bases between them. Germline-derived CDR1 and CDR2 are MGHRA and YSYEKL. The CDR3 consists of 15 residues. The CDR3 here is CASSQDVGLNTEAFF. CDR3 in DNA: TGCGCCAGCAGCCAAGATGTGGGCTTGAACACTGAAGCTTTCTTT.

The V and J genes are TRBV4-3 and TRBJ1-3; perhaps TRBD1 as D (5 bases). The ends were cut back, 1 base at V and 4 bases at J, with 11 bases in the middle. This CDR3 is 15 amino acids long. The germline CDR1 and CDR2 sequences are LGHNA and YSLEER. CDR3 loop: CASSQGGSPGNTIYF. The CDR3 DNA sequence: TGCGCCAGCAGCCAAGGGGGGAGCCCCGGAAACACCATATATTTT.

The chain has TRBV6-5 and TRBJ1-1; TRBD1 matches 7 bases. The CDR3 is 14 residues long. The trim removed 0 bases at V and 6 bases at J, leaving 4 bases unmatched. Germline V lookup: CDR1 MNHEY, CDR2 SVGAGI. The CDR3 nucleotides are TGTGCCAGCAGTTACTCGACAGGGCAAGCTGAAGCTTTCTTT. Residues: CASSYSTGQAEAFF.

This chain's CDR3 is CASSQTPGTIYNEQFF. The CDR3 DNA sequence: TGTGCCAGCAGCCAAACACCCGGGACAATCTACAATGAGCAGTTCTTC. The rearrangement uses TRBV27 and TRBJ2-1; D might be TRBD1 (6 bases). CDR1 and CDR2 (germline): MNHEY, SMNVEV (reference sequence). V shed 6 bases and J shed 3 bases, with 18 bases lying between them. This CDR3 is 16 amino acids long.

V is TRBV27 and J is TRBJ2-3; 8 bases map to TRBD1. The CDR3 covers 15 residues. The V and J ends lost 2 bases and 3 bases, in that order; junction bases with no gene match: 4. CDR1 is MNHEY and CDR2 is SMNVEV in the germline V gene (reference sequence). The CDR3 sequence: CASSLVGQGTDTQYF. The CDR3 DNA reads as TGTGCCAGCAGTTTAGTTGGACAGGGAACAGATACGCAGTATTTT.

This chain uses TRBV25-1 with TRBJ2-7; D possibly corresponds to TRBD1 (6 bases). Germline CDR1 reads MGHDK; CDR2 reads SYGVNS. The CDR3 totals 13 residues. The V and J ends lost 5 bases and 6 bases respectively, with 14 bases between them. CDR3 sequence (DNA): TGTGCCAGCAGTCTCTCAACAGGGAGCGAGCAGTACTTC. Its translation: CASSLSTGSEQYF.

V is TRBV27 and J is TRBJ2-7; no firm D call. V gave up 3 bases and J gave up 3 bases, with 9 bases separating them. The CDR3 loop spans 13 amino acids. CDR1 is MNHEY, CDR2 SMNVEV, per germline (reference sequence). The CDR3 coding sequence is TGTGCCAGCAGTTTCAGGTCTGGCTACGAGCAGTACTTC. The encoded protein is CASSFRSGYEQYF.

This clone was recorded once. V and J are TRBV27 and TRBJ2-2; D is uncertain. V dropped 7 bases and J dropped 2 bases, with 8 bases sitting between them. This CDR3 region has 13 residues. CDR1 and CDR2 (germline): MNHEY, SMNVEV (reference sequence). Here the CDR3 DNA reads TGTGCCAGCACACCTCGTAACACCGGGGAGCTGTTTTTT. As protein: CASTPRNTGELFF.

The V call is TRBV4-1, the J call TRBJ1-2; 10 bases line up with TRBD1. The CDR3 has 15 amino acids. Germline V CDR1 and CDR2: MGHRA, YSYEKL. With V trimmed by 4 bases and J by 6 bases, 8 bases remained unmatched. This CDR3 reads CASSRPGQGHHGYTF. DNA for the CDR3: TGCGCCAGCAGCCGCCCGGGACAGGGGCATCATGGCTACACCTTC.

The gene calls are TRBV4-2 and TRBJ2-5; D ambiguous. V gave up 4 bases and J gave up 5 bases, with 8 bases separating them. CDR1 LGHNA and CDR2 YNFKEQ come from the germline V gene. The CDR3 spans 12 residues. The CDR3 sequence: CASSPPGETQYF. For the CDR3, the DNA is TGTGCCAGCAGCCCCCCTGGGGAGACCCAGTACTTC.

The chain employs TRBV6-6 and TRBJ1-5; 10 bases are shared with TRBD1. Germline loops: CDR1 MNHNY, CDR2 SVGAGI (reference sequence). The trim removed 5 bases at V and 2 bases at J, leaving 3 bases unmatched. The CDR3 consists of 15 residues. CDR3 DNA sequence: TGTGCCAGCAGTCCCGGGACAGGGGGCAATCAGCCCCAGCATTTT. It is translated as CASSPGTGGNQPQHF.

Note on this clone: Other DNA sequences within the sample encode an identical CDR3. The gene calls are TRBV5-1 and TRBJ2-7, with 10 bases that match TRBD1. V lost 4 bases, J lost 1 base, and 2 bases stayed unmatched. CDR3 length: 14 amino acids. Per the germline V gene, CDR1 is SGHRS and CDR2 is YFSETQ. For the CDR3, the DNA is TGCGCCAGCAGCCCGGGACAGGGGTCCTACGAGCAGTACTTC. Residues: CASSPGQGSYEQYF.

The V gene is TRBV7-9, the J gene TRBJ2-2; 7 nucleotides agree with TRBD1. The CDR3 is 18 residues long. The germline V gene encodes CDR1 SEHNR and CDR2 FQNEAQ (reference sequence). The J segment lost 3 bases and the V segment lost 5 bases, leaving 15 bases of the junction unmatched. The CDR3: CASSPRLRGLRHTGELFF. Written as DNA, the CDR3 is TGTGCCAGCAGCCCGCGTCTCAGGGGGTTACGACACACCGGGGAGCTGTTTTTT.